Sequencing of this TCR beta chain was carried out in a study of cytomegalovirus exposure and HLA in healthy donors. For the study at large: The roughly 130 validation repertoires used the same platform as the 550 to 800 first-cohort repertoires (as reported by a later analysis). Study conclusions and caveats: Three CMV-associated chains proved CMV antigen-specific in vitro.

About this clone itself: Antigen: not known.

Repertoires were generated with immunoSEQ multiplex PCR, while TCRdb's copy carries only in-frame clones and drops some. The sample shows over 150,000 clones, 75% to 90% of them seen only once. CDR1 is SGDLS and CDR2 is YYNGEE in the germline V gene. Trimming took 6 bases from V and 5 from J; bases not matched to a gene: 14. This CDR3 is 16 amino acids long. The source of this sequence is a young man in good health and CMV-seropositive. The chain couples TRBV9 to TRBJ2-5, with TRBD2 matching over 9 bases. The sample consisted of PBMCs. Here the CDR3 reads CASTRGGRAGAETQYF. The CDR3 coding sequence is TGTGCCAGCACCCGGGGCGGGAGGGCCGGCGCGGAGACCCAGTACTTC.